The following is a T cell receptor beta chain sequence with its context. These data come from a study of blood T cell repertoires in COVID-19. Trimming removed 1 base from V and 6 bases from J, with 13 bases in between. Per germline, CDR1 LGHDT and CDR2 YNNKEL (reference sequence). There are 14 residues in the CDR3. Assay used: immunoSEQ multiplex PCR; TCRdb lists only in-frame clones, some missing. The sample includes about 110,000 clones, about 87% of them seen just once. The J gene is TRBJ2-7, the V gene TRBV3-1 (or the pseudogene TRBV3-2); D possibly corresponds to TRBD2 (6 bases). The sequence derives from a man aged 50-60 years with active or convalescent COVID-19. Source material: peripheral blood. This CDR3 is CASSQGAAEGEQYF. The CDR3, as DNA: TGTGCCAGCAGCCAAGGGGCCGCGGAGGGCGAGCAGTACTTC.